Each of the 20 T cell receptor beta chains below was sequenced from the same sample in a study of T cell responses to AZD1222 COVID-19 vaccine listed by TCRdb under 2021. The sample's time point label is to be understood as: baseline before first vaccination. Library generation was performed with the immunoSEQ multiplex PCR assay. The immuneACCESS repertoire file appears here via TCRdb, limited to in-frame rearrangements. These files lack a portion of the clones; in checked studies, under half of the deficit traces to unresolved V genes, and the cause of the others is not known. Across this sample there are tens of thousands of clones, with roughly 87% seen only once. The ten largest clones take up 15% to 20% of the sample. Sequenced here: peripheral blood, sampled on day 0 of AZD1222 vaccination. All receptors come from an adult in good health.

The J gene is TRBJ1-5, the V gene TRBV29-1, with 9 bases identical to TRBD1. V dropped 4 bases and J dropped 6; count of bases not matched to a gene: 4. The CDR3 is 13 residues long. Germline CDR1 reads SQVTM; CDR2 reads ANQGSEA. The CDR3 protein is CSVATGGRQPQHF. CDR3 DNA sequence: TGCAGCGTTGCGACAGGGGGGCGTCAGCCCCAGCATTTT.

This chain joins TRBV6-6 and TRBJ2-7; TRBD1 aligns across 9 bases. V was clipped by 6 bases and J by 1 base; unmatched bases: 10. The CDR3 totals 16 residues. Germline V CDR1 and CDR2: MNHNY, SVGAGI (reference sequence). CDR3 sequence reads: CASSNLGQGHSYEQYF. The CDR3, as DNA: TGTGCCAGCAGCAACTTAGGACAGGGGCATTCCTACGAGCAGTACTTC.

The genes are TRBV28 and TRBJ1-3; 9 nucleotides agree with TRBD1. CDR3 length: 12 amino acids. Germline V lookup: CDR1 MDHEN, CDR2 SYDVKM. Trimming cost V 8 bases and J 14 bases; bases outside gene matches: 10. Here the CDR3 DNA reads TGTGCCAGCCTCCCTCGGACAGGGGAACTATATTTT. Amino acids: CASLPRTGELYF.

This clone was seen more than once but under ten times. The chain employs TRBV6-5 and TRBJ2-7, with 10 bases aligning to TRBD2. Germline V gene data show CDR1 as MNHEY and CDR2 as SVGAGI. This CDR3 has 15 residues. With V trimmed by 7 bases and J by 5 bases, 11 bases remained unmatched. This CDR3 reads CASTAEAGGPDEQYF. CDR3 DNA: TGTGCCAGCACCGCGGAAGCGGGAGGGCCTGACGAGCAGTACTTC.

V gene TRBV5-4 combines with J gene TRBJ2-7, with 9 bases fitting TRBD1. CDR1 is SGHNT, CDR2 YYREEE, per germline (reference sequence). The CDR3 runs to 15 residues. V dropped 0 bases and J dropped 4; count of bases not matched to a gene: 5. The CDR3 spells CASSLAGTGPYEQYF. For the CDR3, the DNA is TGTGCCAGCAGCTTGGCCGGGACAGGGCCGTACGAGCAGTACTTC.

Comment on this clone: Other DNA sequences within the sample encode an identical CDR3. J is TRBJ2-4 and V is TRBV28, with 10 bases matching TRBD2. Germline lookup yields CDR1 MDHEN and CDR2 SYDVKM. With 2 bases clipped from V and 0 bases from J, the junction kept 1 base outside the gene matches. This CDR3 spans 16 amino acids. The CDR3 sequence: CASSLPSGRAKNIQYF. The CDR3 nucleotides read TGTGCCAGCAGTTTACCTAGCGGGAGAGCCAAAAACATTCAGTACTTC.

This clone was found once. The rearrangement uses TRBV7-2 and TRBJ1-4; TRBD1 matches at 7 bases. Germline CDR1 reads SGHTA; CDR2 reads FQGNSA. The CDR3 loop spans 13 amino acids. V shed 1 base, J shed 8 bases, and the junction held 1 base outside the gene matches. The CDR3 sequence is CASSLDRGEKLFF. CDR3 bases: TGTGCCAGCAGCTTAGACAGGGGCGAAAAACTGTTTTTT.

The chain recombines TRBV6-5 with TRBJ1-4, with no clear D. V was clipped by 7 bases and J by 6 bases, with 12 bases between them. The CDR3 extends over 13 amino acids. The V gene's germline CDR1 is MNHEY and CDR2 SVGAGI. For the CDR3, the DNA is TGTGCCAGCATCGGAATCTCGGATGAAAAACTGTTTTTT. It codes for CASIGISDEKLFF.

This clone was detected once. This chain links TRBV6-5 with TRBJ2-3; TRBD1 agrees at 11 bases. The CDR3 is made up of 15 amino acids. The trim removed 6 bases at V and 3 bases at J, leaving 5 bases unmatched. Germline CDR1 MNHEY, CDR2 SVGAGI. CDR3 nucleotide sequence: TGTGCCAGCAGGCCCGGGACAGGGGGGACAGATACGCAGTATTTT. It codes for CASRPGTGGTDTQYF.

The chain uses TRBV7-2 and TRBJ1-3, with a possible D match to TRBD1 (5 bases). CDR3 length: 15 residues. CDR1 and CDR2 from the germline V gene are SGHTA and FQGNSA. Trimming stripped 3 bases from V and 4 bases from J, with 13 bases between. The CDR3 DNA reads TGTGCCAGCAGCTTGGGCTCTGGGGGAGGAAACACCATATATTTT. Protein sequence: CASSLGSGGGNTIYF.

V and J are TRBV27 and TRBJ1-2; weak D call: TRBD1 (6 bases). The ends were cut back, 4 bases at V and 0 bases at J, with 15 bases in the middle. The V gene's germline CDR1 is MNHEY and CDR2 SMNVEV (reference sequence). This CDR3 contains 16 residues. For the CDR3, the DNA is TGTGCCAGCAGTTCCTCAACAGGGTGGCCTAACTATGGCTACACCTTC. Protein product: CASSSSTGWPNYGYTF.

The chain is built from TRBV20-1 and TRBJ2-1, with 10 nucleotides matching TRBD2. The V gene's germline CDR1 is DFQATT and CDR2 SNEGSKA (reference sequence). This CDR3 region has 19 residues. The V gene end was trimmed by 3 bases and the J gene end by 0 bases; junction bases not matched to a gene: 14. This CDR3 is CSASVRGGASGSSYNEQFF. Written as DNA, the CDR3 is TGCAGTGCTAGTGTACGTGGGGGAGCTAGCGGGAGCTCCTACAATGAGCAGTTCTTC.

This sequence joins TRBV27 and TRBJ2-3; no reliable D call. V lost 6 bases and J 4 bases, leaving 8 bases between the germline ends. CDR1 MNHEY and CDR2 SMNVEV come from the germline V gene (reference sequence). CDR3 size: 12 residues. DNA for the CDR3: TGTGCCAGCAGCGACCGGCCAGATACGCAGTATTTT. It translates to CASSDRPDTQYF.

The gene calls are TRBV5-1 and TRBJ1-4, with D unresolved. CDR1 is SGHRS, CDR2 YFSETQ, per germline. This CDR3 is 15 amino acids long. Trimming removed 2 bases at V and 0 bases at J, with 8 bases between. CDR3 in DNA: TGCGCCAGCAGCTTTAACAGTGCAACTAATGAAAAACTGTTTTTT. It specifies CASSFNSATNEKLFF.

The J gene is TRBJ2-3, the V gene TRBV15; D uncertain. The CDR3 has 13 amino acids. V was cut by 1 base and J by 5 bases, with 7 bases left in between. Germline V gives CDR1 LNHNV, CDR2 YYDKDF (reference sequence). The CDR3 sequence is CATSRVVEDTQYF. The CDR3, as DNA: TGTGCCACCAGCAGAGTCGTAGAAGATACGCAGTATTTT.

This rearrangement joins TRBV30 to TRBJ2-2, with 8 nucleotides matching TRBD2. Germline CDR1 reads GTSNPN; CDR2 reads SVGIG (reference sequence). Trimming cost V 4 bases and J 0 bases; bases outside gene matches: 1. This CDR3 comprises 14 residues. The CDR3 loop is CAWNSGANTGELFF. The CDR3, as DNA: TGTGCCTGGAATAGCGGGGCGAACACCGGGGAGCTGTTTTTT.

This chain links TRBV4-1 with TRBJ1-3; D uncertain. V lost 0 bases and J 11 bases, leaving 20 bases between the germline ends. In germline, CDR1 is MGHRA, CDR2 YSYEKL. The CDR3 length is 16 residues. The CDR3 loop is CASSQEERPSLTAIYF. The CDR3 region has the DNA TGCGCCAGCAGCCAAGAAGAGAGACCGTCGTTAACTGCCATATATTTT.

V and J are TRBV1 and TRBJ2-2. TRBV1 is deemed a pseudogene. The CDR3 is 14 residues long. The DNA of the CDR3 is TGCACCAGCAGCCAAGATCCCCGCAACGGGGAGCTGTTTTTT. Its protein is CTSSQDPRNGELFF.

The rearrangement uses TRBV4-1 and TRBJ2-1, with D maybe TRBD2 (6 bases). The V end lost 0 bases, the J end lost 0 bases, and 12 bases lay between the germline ends. The CDR3 loop spans 17 amino acids. In germline, CDR1 is MGHRA, CDR2 YSYEKL. CDR3 sequence: CASSQEGGLSSYNEQFF. The DNA of the CDR3 is TGCGCCAGCAGCCAAGAGGGAGGTCTCAGCTCCTACAATGAGCAGTTCTTC.

The J gene is TRBJ2-5, the V gene TRBV7-6; 7 nucleotides match TRBD2. CDR3 length: 15 residues. Trimming at V came to 1 base and at J to 4 bases, leaving 6 bases not matched to a gene. Germline lookup yields CDR1 SGHVS and CDR2 FNYEAQ. The CDR3 is CASSLVLAGAETQYF. As DNA, the CDR3 is TGTGCCAGCAGCTTAGTTTTAGCGGGCGCAGAGACCCAGTACTTC.